This T cell receptor (beta chain) was retrieved from a study of T cell responses to AZD1222 COVID-19 vaccine. General study results and limits: Distributed over spike, vaccine-associated CD4 TCRs predominated at 160-218 and 743-854. Mostly white British, mostly female donors; authors suggested clonal diversity may be underestimated.

Profiled with immunoSEQ multiplex PCR; TCRdb holds only in-frame clones, not every one. The repertoire holds 98,000 or so clones, 88% seen once, with 7% to 10% in the top ten. This CDR3 region has 16 residues. The V segment lost 0 bases and the J segment 2 bases; nucleotides outside the gene matches: 3. Germline-derived CDR1 and CDR2 are SEHNR and FQNEAQ (reference sequence). Notes on this clone: Its antigen is as yet unknown.

This chain connects TRBV7-9 to TRBJ2-7; 11 nucleotides agree with TRBD2. The TCR was taken from an adult in good health. The material was peripheral blood, obtained on day 0 of AZD1222 vaccination. The CDR3 DNA reads as TGTGCCAGCAGCTTAGCGCTAGCGGGAGGACCCTACGAGCAGTACTTC. Residues: CASSLALAGGPYEQYF.